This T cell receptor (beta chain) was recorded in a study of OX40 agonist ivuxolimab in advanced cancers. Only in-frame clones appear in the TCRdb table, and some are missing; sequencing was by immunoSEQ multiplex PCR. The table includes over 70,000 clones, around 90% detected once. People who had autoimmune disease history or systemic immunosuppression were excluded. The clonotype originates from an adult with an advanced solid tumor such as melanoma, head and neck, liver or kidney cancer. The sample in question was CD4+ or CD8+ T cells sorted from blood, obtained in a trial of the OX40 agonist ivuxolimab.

The CDR3 DNA is TGTGCCAGCAGCTTGCACGACGAAGAGACCCAGTACTTC. Amino acid sequence: CASSLHDEETQYF. The chain joins TRBV5-4 to TRBJ2-5; D is unresolved. The length of the CDR3 is 13 residues. CDR1 and CDR2 from the germline V gene are SGHNT and YYREEE (reference sequence). V shed 1 base and J shed 3 bases, with 7 bases lying between them.